The clone carrying this T cell receptor (beta chain) occurred a few times. The antigen is not known. This sample is part of a study of early stage breast cancer tumors. Turning to the study itself: Most invasive tumors, about 75% of the 16, were ER+/PR+/HER2-.

Broader study findings: Enriched TCRB sequences shared across patients were mostly commonly generated sequences. Compared with adjacent normal breast, tumors showed about 2.3-fold denser, more clonal T cells.

Germline V gene data show CDR1 as LGHNT and CDR2 as FRNRAP. This CDR3 contains 14 residues. V gave up 5 bases and J gave up 2 bases; unmatched junction bases: 3. Clones were read by immunoSEQ multiplex PCR, and TCRdb kept only the in-frame ones, dropping some. Among some 8,000 clones listed, 60% to 85% were seen once. This TCR derives from a person in their 60s with breast cancer. J is TRBJ1-5 and V is TRBV12-5, with 7 bases matching TRBD1. The source material was normal breast tissue next to the tumor. Here the CDR3 DNA reads TGTGCTAGTGGTCCCGACAGGGGCAATCAGCCCCAGCATTTT. Encoded protein: CASGPDRGNQPQHF.